A selection of T cell receptor beta chains follows, all from one sample in a study of T-cell memory formation after mild COVID-19. TCRdb redid the calling of the 5' RACE reads with MiXCR, one entry per CDR3 protein. This sample has 350,000 to 500,000 distinct CDR3 sequences, with 23% found just once. Material: PBMCs or a T cell subset sorted from them (not recorded which). The receptors derive from an adult woman who had mild COVID-19 (a few samples of this study predate the infection). Cell type and time point are not known. Both conserved end residues are part of each CDR3. D genes are given only for firm matches. Clone size is given for some rows only: seen once, a few or many times, or a class if the clone is expanded.

D gene: -
clone size: few
J gene: TRBJ2-3
V gene: TRBV7-2
CDR3 DNA: TGTGCCAGCAGCTTCGCTAGTTATACGCAGTATTTT
CDR3 protein: CASSFASYTQYF

D gene: -
clone size: -
J gene: TRBJ2-1
V gene: TRBV27
CDR3 DNA: TGTGCCAGCAGTCCCCAGCCGTTGATGAATGAGCAGTTCTTC
CDR3 protein: CASSPQPLMNEQFF

D gene: -
clone size: few
J gene: TRBJ1-1
V gene: TRBV5-1
CDR3 DNA: TGCGCCAGCAGCTTGGATCCGGCTCAGATGAACACTGAAGCTTTCTTT
CDR3 protein: CASSLDPAQMNTEAFF

D gene: -
clone size: few
J gene: TRBJ2-7
V gene: TRBV12-3/TRBV12-4
CDR3 DNA: TGTGCCAGCAGCCACGGGACACTGAATACCTACGAGCAGTACTTC
CDR3 protein: CASSHGTLNTYEQYF

D gene: TRBD1
clone size: -
J gene: TRBJ1-2
V gene: TRBV6-2/TRBV6-3
CDR3 DNA: TGTGCCAGCAGTTCACCGGGACAGGCCATCTATGGCTACACCTTC
CDR3 protein: CASSSPGQAIYGYTF

D gene: -
clone size: few
J gene: TRBJ2-3
V gene: TRBV20-1
CDR3 DNA: TGCAGTGCTAAGGGCTCCACAGATACGCAGTATTTT
CDR3 protein: CSAKGSTDTQYF

D gene: -
clone size: few
J gene: TRBJ2-1
V gene: TRBV2
CDR3 DNA: TGTGCCAGCATTGTTGAGACCGGCGAGCAGTTCTTC
CDR3 protein: CASIVETGEQFF

D gene: TRBD2
clone size: few
J gene: TRBJ2-1
V gene: TRBV29-1
CDR3 DNA: TGCAGCGTTGAACTAGCGGGGAATGAGCAGTTCTTC
CDR3 protein: CSVELAGNEQFF

D gene: -
clone size: -
J gene: TRBJ1-1
V gene: TRBV12-3/TRBV12-4
CDR3 DNA: TGTGCCAGCAGTTTAGACGGGAGGGGAGCTTTCTTT
CDR3 protein: CASSLDGRGAFF

D gene: TRBD2
clone size: -
J gene: TRBJ2-1
V gene: TRBV11-3
CDR3 DNA: TGTGCCAGCAGCTCCCGGACTAGCGGGACCCTCTTC
CDR3 protein: CASSSRTSGTLF

D gene: TRBD1
clone size: few
J gene: TRBJ2-7
V gene: TRBV6-1
CDR3 DNA: TGTGCCAGCACCCCAGGGACAGGGGGCTACGAGCAGTACTTC
CDR3 protein: CASTPGTGGYEQYF

D gene: -
clone size: -
J gene: TRBJ1-5
V gene: TRBV12-3/TRBV12-4
CDR3 DNA: TGTGCCAGCAGCGGACTGAGCAATCAGCCCCAGCATTTT
CDR3 protein: CASSGLSNQPQHF

D gene: -
clone size: -
J gene: TRBJ2-1
V gene: TRBV7-3
CDR3 DNA: TGTGCCAGCAGCGTTTCAGGGGAGACCACACAGTTCTTC
CDR3 protein: CASSVSGETTQFF

D gene: -
clone size: -
J gene: TRBJ2-7
V gene: TRBV5-5
CDR3 DNA: TGTGCCAGCAGCCGCGGGTCCAGCTACGAGCAGTACTTC
CDR3 protein: CASSRGSSYEQYF

D gene: TRBD2
clone size: few
J gene: TRBJ2-7
V gene: TRBV7-9
CDR3 DNA: TGTGCCAGCAGCTTAGAGGCCGGGGGGGCGGCTCTCTACGAGCAGTACTTC
CDR3 protein: CASSLEAGGAALYEQYF

D gene: -
clone size: few
J gene: TRBJ1-2
V gene: TRBV6-6
CDR3 DNA: TGTGCCAGCAGTTACGGCCCGACCGGCTACACCTTC
CDR3 protein: CASSYGPTGYTF

D gene: TRBD2
clone size: -
J gene: TRBJ2-5
V gene: TRBV5-1
CDR3 DNA: TGCGCCAGCAGCTTGGGACTAGCGGGGGGGCTTGAGACCCAGTACTTC
CDR3 protein: CASSLGLAGGLETQYF

D gene: -
clone size: -
J gene: TRBJ1-6
V gene: TRBV7-9
CDR3 DNA: TGTGCCAGCCAAGATATCGGGTATTCACCCATCCACTTT
CDR3 protein: CASQDIGYSPIHF

D gene: -
clone size: -
J gene: TRBJ2-5
V gene: TRBV29-1
CDR3 DNA: TGCAGCGTTGGTGAGGGGGAGACCCAGTACTTC
CDR3 protein: CSVGEGETQYF

D gene: TRBD2
clone size: few
J gene: TRBJ2-3
V gene: TRBV9
CDR3 DNA: TGTGCCAGCAGCGGACTAGCGGGGGGGCCTCACGCAGATACGCAGTATTTT
CDR3 protein: CASSGLAGGPHADTQYF

D gene: -
clone size: few
J gene: TRBJ2-5
V gene: TRBV12-3/TRBV12-4
CDR3 DNA: TGTGCCAGCAGTTTGCGGACAGTTGTGGAGACCCAGTACTTC
CDR3 protein: CASSLRTVVETQYF

D gene: -
clone size: few
J gene: TRBJ2-5
V gene: TRBV20-1
CDR3 DNA: TGCAGTGCTAGGGTGATGCAAGAGACCCAGTACTTC
CDR3 protein: CSARVMQETQYF

D gene: TRBD1
clone size: few
J gene: TRBJ2-3
V gene: TRBV7-8
CDR3 DNA: TGTGCCAGCAGCCACCGGGACAGGGAGGTGGCAGATACGCAGTATTTT
CDR3 protein: CASSHRDREVADTQYF

D gene: -
clone size: -
J gene: TRBJ2-1
V gene: TRBV12-3/TRBV12-4
CDR3 DNA: TGTGCCAGCGACGGGGAACCCGGGTATGAGCAGTTCTTC
CDR3 protein: CASDGEPGYEQFF

D gene: -
clone size: few
J gene: TRBJ1-1
V gene: TRBV12-3/TRBV12-4
CDR3 DNA: TGTGCCAGCACCGCACCGATGAACACTGAAGCTTTCTTT
CDR3 protein: CASTAPMNTEAFF

D gene: TRBD1
clone size: few
J gene: TRBJ2-3
V gene: TRBV20-1
CDR3 DNA: TGCAGTGCTAGGACAGGGACCACAGATACGCAGTATTTT
CDR3 protein: CSARTGTTDTQYF

D gene: -
clone size: -
J gene: TRBJ2-1
V gene: TRBV9
CDR3 DNA: TGTGCCAGCAGCGGCGGACCGTATTACAATGAGCAGTTCTTC
CDR3 protein: CASSGGPYYNEQFF

D gene: -
clone size: few
J gene: TRBJ2-7
V gene: TRBV5-5
CDR3 DNA: TGTGCCAGCAGCCAGGGTGAGCTGCGCGCCTACGAGCAGTACTTC
CDR3 protein: CASSQGELRAYEQYF

D gene: -
clone size: -
J gene: TRBJ2-1
V gene: TRBV24-1
CDR3 DNA: TGTGCCACCAGTCCCGGGACTGTAATCTACAATGAGCAGTTCTTC
CDR3 protein: CATSPGTVIYNEQFF

D gene: TRBD2
clone size: few
J gene: TRBJ2-4
V gene: TRBV20-1
CDR3 DNA: TGCAGTGCTAGACTAGCGGGGGGGCGAAACATTCAGTACTTC
CDR3 protein: CSARLAGGRNIQYF

D gene: TRBD2
clone size: -
J gene: TRBJ2-7
V gene: TRBV7-2
CDR3 DNA: TGTGCCAGCAGCTTAGATCCGGGAGGGGGGTCTAGCGAGCAGTACTTC
CDR3 protein: CASSLDPGGGSSEQYF

D gene: -
clone size: few
J gene: TRBJ1-5
V gene: TRBV29-1
CDR3 DNA: TGCAGCGTTGAAGGGGGGAACAATCAGCCCCAGCATTTT
CDR3 protein: CSVEGGNNQPQHF

D gene: TRBD1
clone size: -
J gene: TRBJ2-7
V gene: TRBV6-1
CDR3 DNA: TGTGCCAGCAGTGGATGCAGCCCAAACAGGGGAAAGACAGGGTTGGCCTACGAGCAGTACTTC
CDR3 protein: CASSGCSPNRGKTGLAYEQYF

D gene: TRBD2
clone size: few
J gene: TRBJ2-1
V gene: TRBV19
CDR3 DNA: TGTGCCAGTAGACAGCCGGGACTAGCGTCTCTCAATGAGCAGTTCTTC
CDR3 protein: CASRQPGLASLNEQFF

D gene: -
clone size: few
J gene: TRBJ1-1
V gene: TRBV7-9
CDR3 DNA: TGTGCCAGCAGCTTAGTGGGTTCAGGAACTGAAGCTTTCTTT
CDR3 protein: CASSLVGSGTEAFF

D gene: TRBD1
clone size: -
J gene: TRBJ1-2
V gene: TRBV12-3/TRBV12-4
CDR3 DNA: TGTGCCAGCAGTTTAGCGCCGACAGGGGGTCACTATGGCTACACCTTC
CDR3 protein: CASSLAPTGGHYGYTF

D gene: TRBD1
clone size: -
J gene: TRBJ2-1
V gene: TRBV7-2
CDR3 DNA: TGTGCCAGCAGCCCGGGACAGGGATCCGGCAATGAGCAGTTCTTC
CDR3 protein: CASSPGQGSGNEQFF

D gene: -
clone size: -
J gene: TRBJ1-2
V gene: TRBV11-2
CDR3 DNA: TGTGCCAGCAGTCAGCGTCCGGGACGGAACTATGGCTACACCTTC
CDR3 protein: CASSQRPGRNYGYTF

D gene: TRBD1
clone size: -
J gene: TRBJ1-2
V gene: TRBV4-1
CDR3 DNA: TGCGCCAGCAGCCAAGAAAACAGGGGACATGGCTACACCTTC
CDR3 protein: CASSQENRGHGYTF

D gene: -
clone size: -
J gene: TRBJ2-6
V gene: TRBV5-1
CDR3 DNA: TGCGCCAGCAGCCGGGGCGCTCGGACCCCTGGGGCCAACGTCCTGACTTTC
CDR3 protein: CASSRGARTPGANVLTF

D gene: TRBD1
clone size: many
J gene: TRBJ1-2
V gene: TRBV7-2
CDR3 DNA: TGTGCCAGCAGCGGGACAGGGGGATCCTATGGCTACACCTTC
CDR3 protein: CASSGTGGSYGYTF

D gene: -
clone size: -
J gene: TRBJ2-7
V gene: TRBV6-6
CDR3 DNA: TGTGCCAGCAGTTTCGCGGGAACCTCCTACGAGCAGTACTTC
CDR3 protein: CASSFAGTSYEQYF

D gene: -
clone size: few
J gene: TRBJ1-1
V gene: TRBV19
CDR3 DNA: TGTGCCAGTAGTATCGCCGCCACTGAAGCTTTCTTT
CDR3 protein: CASSIAATEAFF

D gene: TRBD2
clone size: -
J gene: TRBJ2-1
V gene: TRBV5-1
CDR3 DNA: TGCGCCAGCAGCCTCCAACAGGGACTAGCGGGAGTCAATGAGCAGTTCTTC
CDR3 protein: CASSLQQGLAGVNEQFF

D gene: TRBD2
clone size: -
J gene: TRBJ2-5
V gene: TRBV7-6
CDR3 DNA: TGTGCCAGCAGCGGACTAGCGGGGCAGCAAGAGACCCAGTACTTC
CDR3 protein: CASSGLAGQQETQYF

D gene: -
clone size: few
J gene: TRBJ2-3
V gene: TRBV12-3/TRBV12-4
CDR3 DNA: TGTGCCAGCAGTTTATATCGGGGGATAACCACAGATACGCAGTATTTT
CDR3 protein: CASSLYRGITTDTQYF

D gene: TRBD2
clone size: few
J gene: TRBJ2-1
V gene: TRBV20-1
CDR3 DNA: TGCAGTGCTAGAGGGGAGAGCGCGGGAGGCCTCTTCAATGAGCAGTTCTTC
CDR3 protein: CSARGESAGGLFNEQFF

D gene: -
clone size: -
J gene: TRBJ1-4
V gene: TRBV7-2
CDR3 DNA: TGTGCCAGTGGACAGCTAGCAACTAATGAAAAACTGTTTTTT
CDR3 protein: CASGQLATNEKLFF

D gene: -
clone size: few
J gene: TRBJ1-2
V gene: TRBV10-3
CDR3 DNA: TGTGCCATCAGTGAAAGACCCGCAGCTAACTATGGCTACACCTTC
CDR3 protein: CAISERPAANYGYTF

D gene: -
clone size: -
J gene: TRBJ1-1
V gene: TRBV20-1
CDR3 DNA: TGCAGTGCCAAGGGCCTCACTGAAGCTTTCTTT
CDR3 protein: CSAKGLTEAFF

D gene: TRBD1
clone size: few
J gene: TRBJ2-1
V gene: TRBV19
CDR3 DNA: TGTGCCAGCAGACAGGGGGCGCGGTTCGAGCAGTTCTTC
CDR3 protein: CASRQGARFEQFF

D gene: TRBD1
clone size: few
J gene: TRBJ1-1
V gene: TRBV5-1
CDR3 DNA: TGCGCCAGCAGCCAGATCACCGGGACAGGGGGTACTGAAGCTTTCTTT
CDR3 protein: CASSQITGTGGTEAFF

D gene: -
clone size: -
J gene: TRBJ2-7
V gene: TRBV2
CDR3 DNA: TGTGCCAGCAGCCAGACAGGTACCTACGAGCAGTACTTC
CDR3 protein: CASSQTGTYEQYF